The 13 T cell receptor beta chains below were found in one sample sequenced in a study of cytomegalovirus exposure and HLA in healthy donors. It was with 60 Vbeta and 13 Jbeta primers that the PCR ran. The data were produced by immunoSEQ multiplex PCR, yet TCRdb's version contains in-frame clones alone and is incomplete. The repertoire includes fewer than 150,000 clones, around 80% of them detected once, and about 5% sits in the top ten. Material: PBMCs. The receptor source for this set is a male donor in good health and CMV-seronegative.

V gene TRBV5-6 combines with J gene TRBJ1-2, with D possibly TRBD1 on 6 matching bases. V lost 4 bases, J lost 7 bases, and 11 bases lay in between. Germline V gene data show CDR1 as SGHDT and CDR2 as YYEEEE. The CDR3 is 12 residues long. The CDR3 loop reads CASSDGTFGYTF. Here the CDR3 DNA reads TGTGCCAGCAGCGATGGGACATTTGGCTACACCTTC.

Here the CDR3 reads CASSPRDRGRGYGYTF. The DNA of the CDR3 is TGTGCCAGCAGCCCGAGGGACAGGGGTCGTGGCTATGGCTACACCTTC. The genes are TRBV9 and TRBJ1-2; 10 nucleotides agree with TRBD1. The V gene end was trimmed by 4 bases and the J gene end by 4 bases; junction bases not matched to a gene: 10. Germline V gives CDR1 SGDLS, CDR2 YYNGEE. The CDR3 covers 16 residues. Based on the CDR3 plus reference TRBV9 and TRBJ1-2, the full variable domain is DSGVTQTPKHLITATGQRVTLRCSPRSGDLSVYWYQQSLDQGLQFLIQYYNGEERAKGNILERFSAQQFPDLHSELNLSSLELGDSALYFCASSPRDRGRGYGYTFGSGTRLTVV.

The rearrangement links TRBV6-1 to TRBJ1-6; D may be TRBD1 (5 bases). Germline-derived CDR1 and CDR2 are MNHNS and SASEGT. V lost 6 bases and J 4 bases, leaving 13 bases between the germline ends. The CDR3 length is 15 residues. The CDR3 loop reads CASRDLNRYNSPLHF. CDR3 bases: TGTGCCAGCAGAGACCTTAACAGGTATAATTCACCCCTCCACTTT.

The gene calls are TRBV7-9 and TRBJ1-1; maybe TRBD1 (5 bases). V lost 6 bases and J lost 3, with 14 bases in between. This CDR3 spans 14 amino acids. Germline CDR1 SEHNR, CDR2 FQNEAQ (reference sequence). CDR3 nucleotides: TGTGCCAGCAGTCTGACAGCGTCATACACTGAAGCTTTCTTT. It is translated as CASSLTASYTEAFF.

V is TRBV7-9 and J is TRBJ1-6; no reliable D call. This CDR3 is built from 15 residues. Trimming removed 5 bases from V and 4 bases from J, with 12 bases in between. The V gene's germline CDR1 is SEHNR and CDR2 FQNEAQ (reference sequence). CDR3 DNA sequence: TGTGCCAGCAGCCCGAATCGAGCTTATAATTCACCCCTCCACTTT. Its protein is CASSPNRAYNSPLHF. Together with reference TRBV7-9 and TRBJ1-6, the CDR3 gives the full variable domain: DTGVSQNPRHKITKRGQNVTFRCDPISEHNRLYWYRQTLGQGPEFLTYFQNEAQLEKSRLLSDRFSAERPKGSFSTLEIQRTEQGDSAMYLCASSPNRAYNSPLHFGNGTRLTVT.

Regarding this clone: At the DNA level, this CDR3 is encoded by other sequences in the same sample as well. This chain joins TRBV4-3 and TRBJ1-3; no reliable D call. Germline CDR1 is LGHNA and CDR2 is YSLEER. Trimming pared 4 bases from V and 3 bases from J, leaving 13 bases between. This CDR3 is built from 15 residues. CDR3 loop: CASSPSTGIGNTIYF. The CDR3 DNA reads TGCGCCAGCAGCCCCTCAACGGGTATTGGAAACACCATATATTTT.

Of note for this clone: A read error may account for a junction end that differs from germline. The sample has other DNA sequences that encode this CDR3 too. V gene TRBV14 combines with J gene TRBJ2-7, with TRBD1 as a possible D gene (5 bases). The CDR3 has 16 residues. CDR1 SGHDN and CDR2 FVKESK come from the germline V gene. CDR3 in DNA: TGTGCCAGCAGCCAAGACCCAGGGTTGGGAACCTACGAGCAGTACTTT. Protein: CASSQDPGLGTYEQYF.

The V gene is TRBV28, the J gene TRBJ1-2; D remains ambiguous. Germline assignment: CDR1 MDHEN and CDR2 SYDVKM. V gave up 1 base and J gave up 5 bases, with 5 bases separating them. The CDR3 covers 12 residues. CDR3 residues: CASSLSGYGYTF. The CDR3 region has the DNA TGTGCCAGCAGTTTATCGGGATATGGCTACACCTTC.

CDR3: CASRTGATDTQYF. CDR3 DNA sequence: TGTGCCAGCAGGACAGGGGCGACAGATACGCAGTATTTT. This chain connects TRBV19 to TRBJ2-3; 9 bases are a match to TRBD1. Germline loops: CDR1 LNHDA, CDR2 SQIVND (reference sequence). V trimming: 9 bases; J trimming: 3 bases; junction bases outside the gene matches: 4. This CDR3 is built from 13 residues.

This chain uses TRBV6-1 with TRBJ1-5, with unresolved D. Germline V gives CDR1 MNHNS, CDR2 SASEGT. Trimming left V 7 bases short and J 3 bases short, with 10 bases between. The CDR3 is 13 residues long. Written as DNA, the CDR3 is TGTGCCAGCAAGTCCAGGAACAATCAGCCCCAGCATTTT. Residues: CASKSRNNQPQHF.

The CDR3 DNA follows: TGTGCCAGCAGCGTCCTGGGGGCAGGGGGCGCGAACCAAGAGACCCAGTACTTC. Protein product: CASSVLGAGGANQETQYF. V gene TRBV9 combines with J gene TRBJ2-5; 8 nucleotides align to TRBD1. CDR1 is SGDLS and CDR2 is YYNGEE in the germline V gene. CDR3 length equals 18 residues. Trimming at V came to 2 bases and at J to 0 bases, leaving 12 bases not matched to a gene.

This clone was counted only a few times. V is TRBV6-6 and J is TRBJ2-3; D gene uncertain. The V gene's germline CDR1 is MNHNY and CDR2 SVGAGI (reference sequence). This CDR3 region has 10 residues. Trimming removed 8 bases from V and 6 bases from J, with 6 bases in between. Here the CDR3 reads CASGLDTQYF. The DNA of the CDR3 is TGTGCCAGCGGCCTGGATACGCAGTATTTT.

The chain is built from TRBV4-3 and TRBJ2-7; 8 bases are a match to TRBD2. CDR3 length equals 16 residues. Germline V lookup: CDR1 LGHNA, CDR2 YSLEER. V lost 4 bases, J lost 2 bases, and 10 bases stayed unmatched. CDR3 loop: CASSRFAGGQPYEQYF. The CDR3 nucleotides read TGCGCCAGCAGCCGCTTTGCGGGGGGACAACCCTACGAGCAGTACTTC.